This T cell receptor (beta chain) was sequenced during a study of T-cell reconstitution after alpha-beta-depleted transplantation in children. There are 15 residues in the CDR3. V gave up 0 bases and J gave up 7 bases; unmatched junction bases: 8. Germline CDR1 reads SGHRS; CDR2 reads YFSETQ. A TCRbeta library incorporating unique molecular identifiers was prepared. Via MiXCR, TCRdb re-called the PCR reads, giving one row per CDR3 protein. The data contain approximately 1,000,000 distinct CDR3 sequences, less than 30% of them singletons. Points from the study as a whole: Reported findings indicate that, about two months after transplant, alpha-beta T cells came from several hundred expanded clones, which were derived from non-depleted graft cells. Fresh T-cell production supplied most of the T-cell counts and diversity seen one year after transplant. Some patients owed their high day-60 TCRbeta diversity to surviving recipient T cells and thymic progenitors.

For this clonotype: No antigen is known for it.

The starting material was PBMCs, mostly from graft donor cells, obtained 360 days after TCRalphabeta/CD19-depleted stem cell transplant. This chain joins TRBV5-1 and TRBJ2-5, with TRBD1 matching over 8 bases. This receptor was identified in a boy under two years old who had a stem cell transplant for SCID, so the T cells may come from the graft donor. The CDR3 coding sequence is TGCGCCAGCAGCTTGGTGTACAGGGGGGAACCGACCCAGTACTTC. As protein: CASSLVYRGEPTQYF.